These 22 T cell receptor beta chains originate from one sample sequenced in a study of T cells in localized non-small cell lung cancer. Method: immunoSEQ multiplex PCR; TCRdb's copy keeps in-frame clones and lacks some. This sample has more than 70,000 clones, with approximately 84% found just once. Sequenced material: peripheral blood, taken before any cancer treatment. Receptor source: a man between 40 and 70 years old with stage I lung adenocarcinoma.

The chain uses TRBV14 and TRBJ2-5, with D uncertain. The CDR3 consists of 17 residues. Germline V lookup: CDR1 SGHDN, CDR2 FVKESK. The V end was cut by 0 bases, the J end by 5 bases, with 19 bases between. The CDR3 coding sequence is TGTGCCAGCAGCCAAGAAGGACCGACCAGTAACCTGGAGACCCAGTACTTC. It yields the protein CASSQEGPTSNLETQYF. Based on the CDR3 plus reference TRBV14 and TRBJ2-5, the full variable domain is EAGVTQFPSHSVIEKGQTVTLRCDPISGHDNLYWYRRVMGKEIKFLLHFVKESKQDESGMPNNRFLAERTGGTYSTLKVQPAELEDSGVYFCASSQEGPTSNLETQYFGPGTRLLVL.

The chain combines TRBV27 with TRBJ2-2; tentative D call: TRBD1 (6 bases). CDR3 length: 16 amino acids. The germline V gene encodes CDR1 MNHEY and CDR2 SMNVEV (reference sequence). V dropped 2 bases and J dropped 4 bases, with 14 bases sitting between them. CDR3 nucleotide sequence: TGTGCCAGCAGTTTAAAAGCCTGGGGGCTCACCGGGGAGCTGTTTTTT. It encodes CASSLKAWGLTGELFF.

The CDR3 loop reads CTLTFASGSNEQFF. CDR3 coding DNA: TGCACCCTAACCTTCGCTAGCGGGAGCAATGAGCAGTTCTTC. V gene TRBV29-1 combines with J gene TRBJ2-1; the match to TRBD2 covers 10 bases. The CDR3 length is 14 residues. CDR1 is SQVTM, CDR2 ANQGSEA, per germline.

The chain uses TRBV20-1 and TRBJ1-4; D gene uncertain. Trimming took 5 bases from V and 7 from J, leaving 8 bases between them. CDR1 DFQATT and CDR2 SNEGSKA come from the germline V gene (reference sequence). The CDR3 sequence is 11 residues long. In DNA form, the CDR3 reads TGCAGTGCTGTTTCCGCTGAAAAACTGTTTTTT. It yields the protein CSAVSAEKLFF.

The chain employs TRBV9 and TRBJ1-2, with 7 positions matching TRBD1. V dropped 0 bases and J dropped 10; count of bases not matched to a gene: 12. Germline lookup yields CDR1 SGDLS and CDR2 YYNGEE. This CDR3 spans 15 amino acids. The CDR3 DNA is TGTGCCAGCAGCGTAGATGGGACAGCCCCGAAAGTCTACACCTTC. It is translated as CASSVDGTAPKVYTF.

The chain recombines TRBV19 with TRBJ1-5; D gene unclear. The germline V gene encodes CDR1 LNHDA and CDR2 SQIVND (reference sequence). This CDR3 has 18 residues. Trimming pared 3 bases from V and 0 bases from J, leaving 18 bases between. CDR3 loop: CASSITPHGGGSNQPQHF. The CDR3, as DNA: TGTGCCAGTAGTATCACCCCTCACGGTGGAGGTAGCAATCAGCCCCAGCATTTT. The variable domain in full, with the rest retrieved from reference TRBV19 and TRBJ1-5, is DGGITQSPKYLFRKEGQNVTLSCEQNLNHDAMYWYRQDPGQGLRLIYYSQIVNDFQKGDIAEGYSVSREKKESFPLTVTSAQKNPTAFYLCASSITPHGGGSNQPQHFGDGTRLSIL.

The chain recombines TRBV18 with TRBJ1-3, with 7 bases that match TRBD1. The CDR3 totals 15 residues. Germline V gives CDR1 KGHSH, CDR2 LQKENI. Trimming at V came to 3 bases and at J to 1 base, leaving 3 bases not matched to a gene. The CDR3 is CASSPLQGSGNTIYF. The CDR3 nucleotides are TGTGCCAGCTCACCTTTACAGGGGTCTGGAAACACCATATATTTT.

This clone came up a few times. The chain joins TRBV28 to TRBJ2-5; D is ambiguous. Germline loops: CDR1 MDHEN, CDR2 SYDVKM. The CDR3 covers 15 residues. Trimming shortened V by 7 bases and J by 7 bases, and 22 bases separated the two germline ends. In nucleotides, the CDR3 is TGTGCCAGCACCCGGCCCTATTCAGGTTTGGGGACCCAGTACTTC. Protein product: CASTRPYSGLGTQYF.

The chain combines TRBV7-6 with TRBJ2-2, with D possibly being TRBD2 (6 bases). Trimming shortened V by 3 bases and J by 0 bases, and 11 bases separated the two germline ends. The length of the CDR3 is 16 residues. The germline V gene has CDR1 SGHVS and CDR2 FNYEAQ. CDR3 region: CASSFISGANTGELFF. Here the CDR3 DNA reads TGTGCCAGCAGCTTTATATCGGGAGCGAACACCGGGGAGCTGTTTTTT.

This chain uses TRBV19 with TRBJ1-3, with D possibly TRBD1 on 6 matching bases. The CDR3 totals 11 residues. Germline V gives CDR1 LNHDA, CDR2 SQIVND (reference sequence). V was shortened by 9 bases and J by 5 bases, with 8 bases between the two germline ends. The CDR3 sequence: CASGQRNTIYF. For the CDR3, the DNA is TGTGCCAGCGGACAGAGAAACACCATATATTTT. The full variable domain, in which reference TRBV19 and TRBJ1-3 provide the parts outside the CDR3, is DGGITQSPKYLFRKEGQNVTLSCEQNLNHDAMYWYRQDPGQGLRLIYYSQIVNDFQKGDIAEGYSVSREKKESFPLTVTSAQKNPTAFYLCASGQRNTIYFGEGSWLTVV.

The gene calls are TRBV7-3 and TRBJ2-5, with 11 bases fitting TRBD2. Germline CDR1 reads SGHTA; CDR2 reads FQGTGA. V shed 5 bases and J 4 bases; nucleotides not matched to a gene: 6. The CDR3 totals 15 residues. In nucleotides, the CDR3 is TGTGCCAGCAGCCCCCTCGGACTAGCGGGAGAGACCCAGTACTTC. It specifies CASSPLGLAGETQYF.

In DNA, the CDR3 is TGTGCCAGCAGCCAACGAACTAGCGGGAGTTTAGTACCCTACAATGAGCAGTTCTTC. Encoded protein: CASSQRTSGSLVPYNEQFF. The rearrangement links TRBV14 to TRBJ2-1, with 11 positions matching TRBD2. This CDR3 is built from 19 residues. Germline V CDR1 and CDR2: SGHDN, FVKESK. J was trimmed by 2 bases and V by 2 bases; bases with no gene match: 11. Full variable domain (remainder filled in from reference TRBV14 and TRBJ2-1): EAGVTQFPSHSVIEKGQTVTLRCDPISGHDNLYWYRRVMGKEIKFLLHFVKESKQDESGMPNNRFLAERTGGTYSTLKVQPAELEDSGVYFCASSQRTSGSLVPYNEQFFGPGTRLTVL.

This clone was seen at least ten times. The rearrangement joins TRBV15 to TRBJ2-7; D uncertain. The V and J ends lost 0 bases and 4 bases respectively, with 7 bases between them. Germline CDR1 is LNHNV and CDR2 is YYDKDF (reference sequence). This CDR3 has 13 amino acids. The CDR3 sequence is CATSRELLYEQYF. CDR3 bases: TGTGCCACCAGCAGAGAATTGCTTTACGAGCAGTACTTC.

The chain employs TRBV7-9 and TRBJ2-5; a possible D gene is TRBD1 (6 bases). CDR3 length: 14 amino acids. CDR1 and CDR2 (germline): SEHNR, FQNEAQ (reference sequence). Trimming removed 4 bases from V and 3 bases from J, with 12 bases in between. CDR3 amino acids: CASSSGAAEETQYF. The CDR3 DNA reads TGTGCCAGCAGCTCAGGGGCAGCCGAAGAGACCCAGTACTTC.

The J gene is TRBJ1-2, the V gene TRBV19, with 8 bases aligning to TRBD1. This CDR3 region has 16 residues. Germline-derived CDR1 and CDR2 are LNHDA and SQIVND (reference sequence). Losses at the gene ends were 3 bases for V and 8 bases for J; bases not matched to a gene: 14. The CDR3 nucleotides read TGTGCCAGTAGTATTCGCCAGGGGGCGTCCGGAGGAGGCTACACCTTC. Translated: CASSIRQGASGGGYTF.

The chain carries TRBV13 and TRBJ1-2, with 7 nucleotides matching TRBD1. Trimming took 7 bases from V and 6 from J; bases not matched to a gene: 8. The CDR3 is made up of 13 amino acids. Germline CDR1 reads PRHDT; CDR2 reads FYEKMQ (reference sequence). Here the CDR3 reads CASTKGAFDGYTF. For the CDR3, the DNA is TGTGCCAGCACAAAGGGGGCTTTTGATGGCTACACCTTC.

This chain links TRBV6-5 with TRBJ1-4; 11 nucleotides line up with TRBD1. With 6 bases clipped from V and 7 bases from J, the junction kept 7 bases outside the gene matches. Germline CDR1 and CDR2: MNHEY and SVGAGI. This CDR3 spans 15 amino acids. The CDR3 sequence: CASRLLGTGGEKLFF. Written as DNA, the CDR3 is TGTGCCAGCAGGCTACTCGGGACAGGGGGTGAAAAACTGTTTTTT.

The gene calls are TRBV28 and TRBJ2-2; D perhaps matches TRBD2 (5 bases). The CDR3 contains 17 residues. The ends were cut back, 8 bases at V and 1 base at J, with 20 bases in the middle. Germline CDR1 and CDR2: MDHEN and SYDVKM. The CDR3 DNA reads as TGTGCCAGCCGCCTCCTCGGGATGACGGGGAACACCGGGGAGCTGTTTTTT. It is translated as CASRLLGMTGNTGELFF.

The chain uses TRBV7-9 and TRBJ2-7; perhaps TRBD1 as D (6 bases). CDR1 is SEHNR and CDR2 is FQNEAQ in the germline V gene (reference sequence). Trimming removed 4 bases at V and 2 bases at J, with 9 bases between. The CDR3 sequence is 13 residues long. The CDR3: CASSSRGPYEQYF. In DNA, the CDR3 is TGTGCCAGCAGCTCCAGGGGCCCCTACGAGCAGTACTTC. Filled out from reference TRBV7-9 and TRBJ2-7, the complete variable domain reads DTGVSQNPRHKITKRGQNVTFRCDPISEHNRLYWYRQTLGQGPEFLTYFQNEAQLEKSRLLSDRFSAERPKGSFSTLEIQRTEQGDSAMYLCASSSRGPYEQYFGPGTRLTVT.

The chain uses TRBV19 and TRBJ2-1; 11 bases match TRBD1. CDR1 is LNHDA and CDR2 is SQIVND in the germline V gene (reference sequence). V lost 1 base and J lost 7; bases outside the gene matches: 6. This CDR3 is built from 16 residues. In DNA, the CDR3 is TGTGCCAGTAGTATAGGGACAGGGGGCCTCCCGAATGAGCAGTTCTTC. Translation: CASSIGTGGLPNEQFF.

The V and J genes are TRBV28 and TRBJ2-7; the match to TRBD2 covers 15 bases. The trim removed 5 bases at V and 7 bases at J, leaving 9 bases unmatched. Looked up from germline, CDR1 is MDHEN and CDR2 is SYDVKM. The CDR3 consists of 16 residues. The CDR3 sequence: CASSGPTGTSGGEQYF. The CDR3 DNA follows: TGTGCCAGCAGTGGCCCGACCGGGACTAGCGGGGGGGAGCAGTACTTC.

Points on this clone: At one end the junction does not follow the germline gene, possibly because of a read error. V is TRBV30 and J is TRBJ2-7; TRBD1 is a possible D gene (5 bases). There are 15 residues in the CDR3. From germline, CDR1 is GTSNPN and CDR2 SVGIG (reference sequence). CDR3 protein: CAWSDSIDSSHEQYF. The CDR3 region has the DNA TGTGCCTGGAGCGACTCTATTGACAGCTCCCACGAGCAGTACTTC.